A single sample gave rise to the 5 T cell receptor beta chains below, sequenced in a study of human versus mouse CDR3 diversity and MHC coevolution. This table comes from immunoSEQ multiplex PCR, and its TCRdb copy is limited to in-frame clones, with some not included. The sample has about 81,000 clones; over 85% are singletons. The specimen sequenced was naive CD4+ T cells from blood. Indicated subset: CD45RO-negative CD62L-positive naive CD4 T cells. These receptors were obtained from a person aged 30-69 years in good health.

The genes are TRBV9 and TRBJ2-7, with D maybe TRBD2 (5 bases). Trimming removed 0 bases from V and 4 bases from J, with 11 bases in between. The CDR3 totals 14 residues. Germline lookup yields CDR1 SGDLS and CDR2 YYNGEE. The CDR3 here is CASSVAGIGYEQYF. The CDR3 region has the DNA TGTGCCAGCAGCGTAGCGGGAATAGGTTACGAGCAGTACTTC.

The chain is built from TRBV18 and TRBJ2-1; 9 bases align to TRBD1. Germline V gene lookup returns CDR1 KGHSH and CDR2 LQKENI. The CDR3 runs to 16 residues. The V gene end was trimmed by 0 bases and the J gene end by 1 base; junction bases not matched to a gene: 1. The CDR3 sequence is CASSPPGQGSYNEQFF. CDR3 coding DNA: TGTGCCAGCTCACCACCGGGACAGGGATCCTACAATGAGCAGTTCTTC.

The sample holds one count of this clone. The chain links TRBV7-2 to TRBJ1-2, with 8 nucleotides matching TRBD1. CDR1 is SGHTA, CDR2 FQGNSA, per germline. Trimming at V came to 2 bases and at J to 8 bases, leaving 10 bases not matched to a gene. CDR3 length: 15 amino acids. The DNA of the CDR3 is TGTGCCAGCAGCTTACTCTCGGCAGGGGGCACGGGCTACACCTTC. Translation: CASSLLSAGGTGYTF.

This rearrangement joins TRBV28 to TRBJ1-5; 9 nucleotides match TRBD1. Trimming removed 5 bases from V and 3 bases from J; junction bases left unmatched: 5. The V gene's germline CDR1 is MDHEN and CDR2 SYDVKM. There are 15 residues in the CDR3. The CDR3 sequence is CASSPGDRDNQPQHF. The CDR3 coding sequence is TGTGCCAGCAGTCCAGGGGACAGGGACAATCAGCCCCAGCATTTT.

The gene calls are TRBV19 and TRBJ2-1; tentatively, D is TRBD2 (5 bases). This CDR3 comprises 18 residues. Germline CDR1 is LNHDA and CDR2 is SQIVND (reference sequence). V shed 3 bases and J shed 0 bases, with 18 bases lying between them. The CDR3 sequence: CASSIPGLIRSSYNEQFF. The CDR3 nucleotides are TGTGCCAGTAGTATTCCAGGACTTATCCGGAGCTCCTACAATGAGCAGTTCTTC.